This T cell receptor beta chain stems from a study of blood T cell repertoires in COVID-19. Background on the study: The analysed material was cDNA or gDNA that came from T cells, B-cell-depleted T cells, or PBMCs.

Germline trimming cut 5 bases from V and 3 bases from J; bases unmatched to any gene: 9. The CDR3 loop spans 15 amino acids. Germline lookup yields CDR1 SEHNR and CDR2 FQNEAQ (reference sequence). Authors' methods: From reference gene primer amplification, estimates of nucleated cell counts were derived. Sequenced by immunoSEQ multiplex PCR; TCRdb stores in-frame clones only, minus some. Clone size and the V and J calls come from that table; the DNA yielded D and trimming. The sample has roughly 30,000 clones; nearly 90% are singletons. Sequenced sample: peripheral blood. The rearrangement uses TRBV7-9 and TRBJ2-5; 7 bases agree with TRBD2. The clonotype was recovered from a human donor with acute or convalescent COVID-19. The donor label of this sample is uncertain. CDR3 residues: CASSKGSGGEETQYF. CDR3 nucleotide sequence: TGTGCCAGCAGCAAAGGTTCGGGAGGAGAAGAGACCCAGTACTTC. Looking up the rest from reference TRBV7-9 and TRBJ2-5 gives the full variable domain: DTGVSQNPRHKITKRGQNVTFRCDPISEHNRLYWYRQTLGQGPEFLTYFQNEAQLEKSRLLSDRFSAERPKGSFSTLEIQRTEQGDSAMYLCASSKGSGGEETQYFGPGTRLLVL.